What follows is one TCR beta chain and its context. These data belong to a study of blood T cell repertoires in COVID-19. Overall study: COVID-19 samples, acute and convalescent, were from the United States, Italy and Spain.

The CDR3 runs to 14 residues. J was trimmed by 8 bases and V by 1 base; bases with no gene match: 5. The germline CDR1 and CDR2 sequences are SEHNR and FQNEAQ (reference sequence). Original processing notes: Amplification with reference gene primers provided the estimates of nucleated cell counts. The protocol was immunoSEQ multiplex PCR, while the TCRdb copy is restricted to in-frame clones and leaves out a portion. D and trimming were read from the DNA, whereas the V and J calls and clone size are those reported in that table. This sample has fewer than 200,000 clones, with 65% to 90% found just once. Seattle patient enrollment occurred during active infection, with longitudinal follow-up thereafter.

This chain links TRBV7-9 with TRBJ1-2, with TRBD1 identical over 9 bases. This receptor was obtained from a woman between 40 and 55 years old with COVID-19, enrolled during active disease. Sequencing was carried out using peripheral blood. The CDR3 loop is CASSLDRGHGGYTF. For the CDR3, the DNA is TGTGCCAGCAGCTTAGACAGGGGGCATGGCGGCTACACCTTC.